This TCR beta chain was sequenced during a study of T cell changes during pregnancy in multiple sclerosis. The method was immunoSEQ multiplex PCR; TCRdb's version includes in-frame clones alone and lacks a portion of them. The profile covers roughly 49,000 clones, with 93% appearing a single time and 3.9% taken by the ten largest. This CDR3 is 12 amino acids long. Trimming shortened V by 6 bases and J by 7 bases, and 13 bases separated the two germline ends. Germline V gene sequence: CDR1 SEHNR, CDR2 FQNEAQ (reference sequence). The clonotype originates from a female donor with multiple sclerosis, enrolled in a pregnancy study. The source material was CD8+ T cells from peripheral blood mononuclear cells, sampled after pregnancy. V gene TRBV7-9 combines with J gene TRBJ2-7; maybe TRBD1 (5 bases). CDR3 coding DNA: TGTGCCAGCAGACTGGGGCTGGGAGAGCAGTACTTC. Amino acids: CASRLGLGEQYF.